The rows below give T cell receptor beta chains drawn from one sample of a study of blood T cell repertoires in COVID-19. Produced via immunoSEQ multiplex PCR; TCRdb's table is partial and in-frame only. This table holds about 480,000 clones, around 89% found once. Sequenced material: PBMCs or T cells enriched from blood (not recorded which). The receptor set was obtained from a woman aged 40 to 50 who had recovered from COVID-19. Both conserved end residues are part of each CDR3. D genes are given only for firm matches. Size is omitted from some rows. Given values are once, few, many or a class for expanded clones.

TRBV10-2	TRBJ1-2	NA	TRBD1	CASEGTLTGGPNYGYTF	TGCGCCAGCGAAGGCACCTTGACAGGGGGACCCAACTATGGCTACACCTTC
TRBV4-1	TRBJ2-7	NA	TRBD2	CASSQDGGRMIYEQYF	TGCGCCAGCAGCCAAGATGGCGGGAGGATGATCTACGAGCAGTACTTC
TRBV5-1	TRBJ2-3	NA	TRBD2	CASSLERLAGSNTQYF	TGCGCCAGCAGCTTAGAGAGACTAGCGGGATCTAATACGCAGTATTTT
TRBV7-9	TRBJ1-2	NA	TRBD1	CASSLLRGQGNYGYTF	TGTGCCAGCAGCTTATTACGTGGACAGGGCAACTATGGCTACACCTTC
TRBV18	TRBJ1-3	few	NA	CASSPSGTGGNTIYF	TGTGCCAGCTCACCATCCGGGACTGGAGGAAACACCATATATTTT
TRBV27	TRBJ1-6	NA	TRBD1	CASSLRGQGNNSPLHF	TGTGCCAGCAGCCTCCGAGGACAGGGAAATAATTCACCCCTCCACTTT
TRBV14	TRBJ2-5	NA	NA	CASSQQLETQYF	TGTGCCAGCAGCCAGCAGTTAGAGACCCAGTACTTC
TRBV29-1	TRBJ2-2	NA	TRBD1	CSVHTGTGRTGELFF	TGCAGCGTACACACCGGGACAGGGCGAACCGGGGAGCTGTTTTTT
TRBV4-3	TRBJ2-7	many	TRBD2	CASSQAAGMSYEQYF	TGCGCCAGCAGCCAAGCAGCGGGAATGTCCTACGAGCAGTACTTC
TRBV5-6	TRBJ1-6	NA	TRBD1	CASSPGQYNSPLHF	TGTGCCAGCAGCCCGGGACAGTATAATTCACCCCTCCACTTT
TRBV6-5	TRBJ1-5	NA	TRBD1	CASSPGQGTNQPQHF	TGTGCCAGCAGTCCCGGACAGGGTACCAATCAGCCCCAGCATTTT
TRBV10-3	TRBJ2-1	NA	TRBD2	CAISGLAGVYNEQFF	TGTGCCATCAGCGGTCTAGCGGGGGTTTACAATGAGCAGTTCTTC